The 5 T cell receptor beta chains below come from one sample, sequenced in a study of blood T cells in healthy people across ages. Through a sample-barcoded 5' primer and a J-beta primer mix, a second PCR was run for roughly 6 to 12 cycles. TCRdb re-called the 5' RACE reads through MiXCR, storing one row per CDR3 protein. The table records some 1 million distinct CDR3 sequences, more than 40% of them present only once. The material sequenced was blood. The receptors stem from a woman aged 60-75 years in good health.

The chain joins TRBV20-1 to TRBJ2-5, with D possibly being TRBD1 (7 bases). The DNA end is more similar to TRBJ2-7, so the J call may be wrong. The CDR3 sequence is 13 residues long. Germline CDR1 and CDR2: DFQATT and SNEGSKA (reference sequence). The CDR3 DNA is TGCAGTGCGAGACGCGGGACAGTGGACGAGCAGTACTTC. Its translation: CSARRGTVDEQYF.

The rearrangement uses TRBV4-1 and TRBJ2-1, with TRBD1 matching 9 bases. Germline loops: CDR1 MGHRA, CDR2 YSYEKL. The length of the CDR3 is 17 residues. J gave up 1 base and V 3 bases, and 7 bases lay outside the gene matches. CDR3 sequence reads: CASSQRTGTGSYNEQFF. Here the CDR3 DNA reads TGCGCCAGCAGCCAGCGTACCGGGACAGGGTCCTACAATGAGCAGTTCTTC.

The rearrangement joins TRBV15 to TRBJ2-6; TRBD1 might be the D (5 bases). CDR3 length: 14 amino acids. The germline V and J ends were trimmed by 3 bases and 2 bases, with 5 bases remaining between them. Germline V gives CDR1 LNHNV, CDR2 YYDKDF (reference sequence). DNA for the CDR3: TGTGCCACCAGCAGGGACACTGGGGCCAACGTCCTGACTTTC. Amino acid sequence: CATSRDTGANVLTF.

This clonotype was seen only a few times. The chain uses TRBV5-6 and TRBJ2-3; D may correspond to TRBD1 or TRBD2 (5 bases each). This CDR3 is 17 amino acids long. Per the germline V gene, CDR1 is SGHDT and CDR2 is YYEEEE. With 5 bases removed from V and 2 bases from J, the gap between germline ends came to 21 bases. The CDR3 loop reads CASRFRARGILTDTQYF. The CDR3 coding sequence is TGTGCCAGCAGGTTTCGGGCGAGGGGCATCCTCACAGATACGCAGTATTTT.

This clonotype turned up a few times. This sequence joins TRBV11-2 and TRBJ2-3, with TRBD2 identical over 12 bases. Per germline, CDR1 SGHAT and CDR2 FQNNGV. This CDR3 comprises 20 residues. After removal of 6 bases from V and 2 bases from J, the junction contained 18 bases not matched to a gene. CDR3 residues: CASRLHRAWASGRDTDTQYF. The CDR3 DNA reads as TGTGCCAGCAGGCTTCACAGGGCTTGGGCTAGCGGGAGGGACACAGATACGCAGTATTTT.